These 17 T cell receptor beta chains came from one sample sequenced in a study of human T cells and chemical hapten exposure. Time point of the sample: patch test 3, about 24 weeks after DPC sensitization. The treatment here: therapeutic diphenylcyclopropenone sensitization with weekly scalp DPC. TCRdb used MiXCR to reprocess the RACE reads, holding one entry per CDR3 protein. The sample yields about 200,000 distinct CDR3 sequences, under 30% seen once. This sample comprised whole blood, obtained in connection with sensitization to the hapten diphenylcyclopropenone (DPC). The receptors shown here come from a woman between 40 and 55 years old with alopecia areata. Some clones in this sample may be carry-over from other donors' samples.

The chain employs TRBV5-1 and TRBJ2-5, with TRBD2 identical over 7 bases. Germline CDR1 is SGHRS and CDR2 is YFSETQ. V dropped 4 bases and J dropped 4; count of bases not matched to a gene: 4. The length of the CDR3 is 13 residues. CDR3 nucleotides: TGCGCCAGCAGCGACGGGGGGTCAGAGACCCAGTACTTC. It encodes CASSDGGSETQYF. Full variable domain (rest looked up from reference TRBV5-1 and TRBJ2-5): KAGVTQTPRYLIKTRGQQVTLSCSPISGHRSVSWYQQTPGQGLQFLFEYFSETQRNKGNFPGRFSGRQFSNSRSEMNVSTLELGDSALYLCASSDGGSETQYFGPGTRLLVL.

In its sample, this clonotype was seen many times. The chain joins TRBV29-1 to TRBJ2-7; no reliable D call. This CDR3 has 11 residues. Trimming cost V 7 bases and J 7 bases, with 14 bases left between them. Per germline, CDR1 SQVTM and CDR2 ANQGSEA. The DNA for the CDR3 is TGCAGCGGCTTACGAGGTGGAGAGCAGTACTTC. Translating gives CSGLRGGEQYF.

This clonotype came up once. The V gene is TRBV12-3 or TRBV12-4, the J gene TRBJ2-7; D remains ambiguous. The CDR3 has 13 amino acids. V lost 6 bases and J lost 4, with 13 bases in between. The CDR3 protein is CASRGFGRYEQYF. CDR3 nucleotides: TGTGCCAGCAGAGGGTTCGGCCGGTACGAGCAGTACTTC.

The J gene is TRBJ2-7, the V gene TRBV12-3 or TRBV12-4, with TRBD2 as a possible D gene (5 bases). This CDR3 contains 12 residues. V was trimmed by 8 bases and J by 0 bases, leaving 8 bases between them. CDR3 sequence: CASAGVSYEQYF. CDR3 nucleotides: TGTGCCAGCGCCGGGGTCTCCTACGAGCAGTACTTC.

The V gene is TRBV25-1, the J gene TRBJ1-1, with TRBD1 as a possible D gene (6 bases). The V gene's germline CDR1 is MGHDK and CDR2 SYGVNS. V was clipped by 9 bases and J by 4 bases, with 15 bases between them. The CDR3 length is 13 residues. CDR3 nucleotide sequence: TGTGCCAGTCGAGACAGGAGACTCACTGAAGCTTTCTTT. This sequence encodes CASRDRRLTEAFF.

The J gene is TRBJ1-3, the V gene TRBV5-1; D remains unclear. CDR1 is SGHRS, CDR2 YFSETQ, per germline. The germline V and J ends were trimmed by 4 bases and 0 bases, with 14 bases remaining between them. This CDR3 contains 16 residues. CDR3 amino acids: CASSREELNSGNTIYF. The DNA of the CDR3 is TGCGCCAGCAGCCGGGAGGAGTTAAACTCTGGAAACACCATATATTTT.

This chain connects TRBV5-5 to TRBJ2-3; D unclear. V was pared by 0 bases and J by 1 base, with 9 bases between. The germline V gene encodes CDR1 SGHKS and CDR2 YYEKEE (reference sequence). CDR3 length: 15 amino acids. CDR3: CASSLEGWGTDTQYF. In DNA, the CDR3 is TGTGCCAGCAGCTTGGAGGGATGGGGCACAGATACGCAGTATTTT.

This chain links TRBV7-2 with TRBJ2-3; 11 nucleotides line up with TRBD2. Germline V gene data show CDR1 as SGHTA and CDR2 as FQGNSA. This CDR3 has 16 amino acids. V lost 6 bases, J lost 1 base, and 6 bases stayed unmatched. The CDR3 DNA is TGTGCCAGCAGACCGCGACTAGCGGGACGCACAGATACGCAGTATTTT. Amino acid sequence: CASRPRLAGRTDTQYF.

This clonotype was recorded a few times. This sequence joins TRBV20-1 and TRBJ2-5; D is undetermined. The CDR3 has 12 residues. CDR1 and CDR2 from the germline V gene are DFQATT and SNEGSKA (reference sequence). With 5 bases removed from V and 7 bases from J, the gap between germline ends came to 14 bases. CDR3 bases: TGCAGTGCTCCTATGCCTTTGGGGACCCAGTACTTC. It yields the protein CSAPMPLGTQYF.

This clonotype has just a few counts. The V and J genes are TRBV28 and TRBJ2-7; D is undetermined. Trimming pared 11 bases from V and 4 bases from J, leaving 18 bases between. The CDR3 extends over 13 amino acids. The germline gives CDR1 MDHEN, CDR2 SYDVKM. CDR3 in DNA: TGTGCCGTTCATCGGACGGATACATACGAGCAGTACTTC. This encodes CAVHRTDTYEQYF.

The rearrangement uses TRBV10-3 and TRBJ2-7; tentatively, D is TRBD1 or TRBD2 (6 bases each). The V gene lost 10 bases and the J gene lost 4 bases, with 14 bases spanning the gap. Germline V gene lookup returns CDR1 ENHRY and CDR2 SYGVKD. The CDR3 contains 12 residues. CDR3 in amino acids: CATRDIGYEQYF. In DNA, the CDR3 is TGTGCCACGCGGGACATCGGGTACGAGCAGTACTTC.

This clonotype has more than one count but fewer than ten. The CDR3 spells CASSRSLEAQYF. The CDR3 DNA follows: TGTGCCAGCAGCCGGTCCCTAGAGGCGCAGTACTTC. The chain links TRBV7-9 to TRBJ2-7; unclear D gene. The V and J ends lost 5 bases and 9 bases respectively, with 14 bases between them. The CDR3 runs 12 residues. Germline CDR1 reads SEHNR; CDR2 reads FQNEAQ (reference sequence). The whole variable domain, remainder taken from reference TRBV7-9 and TRBJ2-7, is DTGVSQNPRHKITKRGQNVTFRCDPISEHNRLYWYRQTLGQGPEFLTYFQNEAQLEKSRLLSDRFSAERPKGSFSTLEIQRTEQGDSAMYLCASSRSLEAQYFGPGTRLTVT.

The V gene is TRBV27, the J gene TRBJ2-3; weak D call: TRBD1 (6 bases). The CDR3 runs 14 residues. Germline CDR1 MNHEY, CDR2 SMNVEV (reference sequence). V shed 3 bases and J shed 7 bases, with 14 bases lying between them. The CDR3 bases are TGTGCCAGCAGTTTTGGACAGCCTTGGAATACGCAGTATTTT. Translating it yields CASSFGQPWNTQYF.

This clonotype was picked up a small number of times. V usage is TRBV20-1 and J usage is TRBJ1-5; 7 positions agree with TRBD1. Trimming took 3 bases from V and 5 from J; bases not matched to a gene: 4. The length of the CDR3 is 13 residues. Looked up from germline, CDR1 is DFQATT and CDR2 is SNEGSKA (reference sequence). The CDR3 DNA follows: TGCAGTGCTAGGGTGACAGGGTATCAGCCCCAGCATTTT. Translating it yields CSARVTGYQPQHF.

The genes are TRBV20-1 and TRBJ2-1; TRBD2 aligns across 9 bases. CDR1 is DFQATT and CDR2 is SNEGSKA in the germline V gene (reference sequence). Trimming cost V 2 bases and J 2 bases; bases outside gene matches: 7. The CDR3 runs 16 residues. This CDR3 is CSARWSGRTTYNEQFF. The CDR3 DNA sequence: TGCAGTGCTAGATGGAGCGGGAGGACAACCTACAATGAGCAGTTCTTC.

This clonotype was picked up many times. J is TRBJ2-5 and V is TRBV6-2 or TRBV6-3; D is ambiguous. The ends were cut back, 5 bases at V and 3 bases at J, with 13 bases in the middle. The CDR3 runs 14 residues. Germline CDR1 and CDR2: MNHEY and SVGEGT. This chain's CDR3 is CASSLTYDEETQYF. The CDR3 nucleotides read TGTGCCAGCAGTCTGACGTACGATGAAGAGACCCAGTACTTC.

The V call is TRBV5-4, the J call TRBJ2-5; 8 bases match TRBD1. The CDR3 runs to 16 residues. Germline assignment: CDR1 SGHNT and CDR2 YYREEE (reference sequence). V shed 0 bases and J 4 bases; nucleotides not matched to a gene: 8. CDR3 in DNA: TGTGCCAGCAGCTTGGCAGTCCTCGGGACAGGAGAGACCCAGTACTTC. Protein: CASSLAVLGTGETQYF.